The clone carrying this T cell receptor beta chain appeared once. This entry is derived from a study of shared T cell receptors in the human thymus. Measured with immunoSEQ multiplex PCR; TCRdb has only the in-frame clones, and not every one. Counted here are some 400,000 clones, around 95% occurring once; the ten biggest clones make up about 0.02%. The CDR3 extends over 15 amino acids. Germline V gene lookup returns CDR1 SGHDN and CDR2 FVKESK. The germline V and J ends were trimmed by 1 base and 1 base, with 8 bases remaining between them. The sample was thymocytes. The rearrangement uses TRBV14 and TRBJ2-4, with D possibly TRBD2 on 6 matching bases. This sequence was found in a human donor. The CDR3 is CASSQGRAAKNIQYF. The CDR3 coding sequence is TGTGCCAGCAGCCAAGGGAGGGCTGCCAAAAACATTCAGTACTTC.